Below are 21 T cell receptor beta chains sequenced from a single sample in a study of vaccination and CD4 T cells after COVID-19. Treatment defined: roughly 11-day PBMC culture with coronavirus spike peptide pools or control peptides (ViraFEST assay). Their cognate antigens are unknown. Cultured CD4+ T cells had their DNA profiled by the Oncomine TCR Beta short-read assay. From the PCR reads, TCRdb called clonotypes with MiXCR, one entry per CDR3 protein. The sample consists of about 11,000 distinct CDR3 sequences, under 30% of them appearing once. The source was CD4+ T cells from blood, cultured in vitro, collected after SARS-CoV-2 vaccination. All receptors derive from a human donor who had recovered from COVID-19.

The chain carries TRBV20-1 and TRBJ2-3; the match to TRBD2 covers 9 bases. Per germline, CDR1 DFQATT and CDR2 SNEGSKA (reference sequence). Losses at the gene ends were 4 bases for V and 1 base for J; bases not matched to a gene: 3. This CDR3 contains 14 residues. The CDR3 DNA follows: TGCAGTGCTAATCAGCGGGGGGGCACAGATACGCAGTATTTT. It specifies CSANQRGGTDTQYF.

V usage is TRBV19 and J usage is TRBJ2-1, with TRBD2 matching 9 bases. The CDR3 is made up of 15 amino acids. After removal of 4 bases from V and 5 bases from J, the junction contained 6 bases not matched to a gene. The V gene's germline CDR1 is LNHDA and CDR2 SQIVND (reference sequence). In DNA, the CDR3 is TGTGCCAGTAGTAGAGAGCGGGAGGTCAACAATGAGCAGTTCTTC. Translated: CASSREREVNNEQFF.

In its sample, this clonotype is medium-sized. The rearrangement uses TRBV27 and TRBJ2-5; 8 bases line up with TRBD2. V lost 2 bases, J lost 2 bases, and 13 bases stayed unmatched. Germline CDR1 is MNHEY and CDR2 is SMNVEV (reference sequence). This CDR3 has 18 amino acids. The CDR3 sequence is CASSLRRVTGGGQETQYF. The CDR3 DNA reads as TGTGCCAGCAGTTTACGCCGTGTGACGGGAGGGGGGCAAGAGACCCAGTACTTC.

The table lists this clonotype with a few counts. The rearrangement uses TRBV24-1 and TRBJ2-7; maybe TRBD1 (7 bases). Trimming took 3 bases from V and 6 from J, leaving 17 bases between them. The germline CDR1 and CDR2 sequences are KGHDR and SFDVKD. This CDR3 contains 15 residues. DNA of the CDR3: TGTGCCACCAGTGATCCTAGACAGGGACTTAGCGAGCAGTACTTC. It encodes CATSDPRQGLSEQYF.

There are a few counts of this clonotype. The chain is built from TRBV20-1 and TRBJ2-1, with 10 bases lining up with TRBD1. V shed 6 bases and J 5 bases; nucleotides not matched to a gene: 13. This CDR3 has 16 residues. Per the germline V gene, CDR1 is DFQATT and CDR2 is SNEGSKA (reference sequence). The CDR3 coding sequence is TGCAGTGCCCCCCCCCCCGGGACAGGGGCCCACAATGAGCAGTTCTTC. This encodes CSAPPPGTGAHNEQFF.

The V call is TRBV7-9, the J call TRBJ1-5; 7 bases align to TRBD1. Germline lookup yields CDR1 SEHNR and CDR2 FQNEAQ (reference sequence). The CDR3 totals 17 residues. V lost 5 bases, J lost 0 bases, and 10 bases stayed unmatched. The chain's CDR3 is CASSPGGTANSNQPQHF. CDR3 sequence (DNA): TGTGCCAGCAGCCCCGGCGGGACAGCGAATAGCAATCAGCCCCAGCATTTT.

The table lists this clonotype with a few counts. The chain uses TRBV25-1 and TRBJ2-5; 11 nucleotides match TRBD1. Trimming at V came to 1 base and at J to 4 bases, leaving 5 bases not matched to a gene. Germline CDR1 and CDR2: MGHDK and SYGVNS. This CDR3 has 16 amino acids. Here the CDR3 reads CASSEWRTGGRETQYF. For the CDR3, the DNA is TGTGCCAGCAGTGAATGGAGGACAGGGGGCCGAGAGACCCAGTACTTC.

This clonotype was observed a few times. The chain has TRBV4-2 and TRBJ2-5; no reliable D call. CDR1 is LGHNA and CDR2 is YNFKEQ in the germline V gene. The CDR3 totals 13 residues. V lost 0 bases to trimming and J lost 5 bases, with 7 bases between them. The DNA for the CDR3 is TGTGCCAGCAGCCAAGAAGGGTGGGAGACCCAGTACTTC. It is translated as CASSQEGWETQYF.

By sample share, this clonotype is medium-sized. The chain recombines TRBV20-1 with TRBJ2-7; TRBD1 aligns across 11 bases. The CDR3 extends over 15 amino acids. The V gene's germline CDR1 is DFQATT and CDR2 SNEGSKA (reference sequence). J lost 4 bases, V lost 5 bases, and 10 bases had no gene match. DNA for the CDR3: TGCAGTGCTGGTTCGCCGGACAGGGGGCTGTACGAGCAGTACTTC. Amino acid sequence: CSAGSPDRGLYEQYF.

This clonotype was counted a single time. This clone may be a read error of a much larger clone one base away. This chain uses TRBV7-2 with TRBJ2-7, with 9 bases lining up with TRBD1. Per germline, CDR1 SGHTA and CDR2 FQGNSA. This CDR3 contains 12 residues. V gave up 4 bases and J gave up 11 bases; unmatched junction bases: 6. In nucleotides, the CDR3 is TGTGCCAGCAGCTGGGACAGGGTTGGAAAGTACTTC. It specifies CASSWDRVGKYF.

This clonotype was seen only a few times. This chain connects TRBV5-1 to TRBJ2-5; 14 nucleotides align to TRBD2. CDR1 SGHRS and CDR2 YFSETQ come from the germline V gene. The CDR3 runs 16 residues. Germline trimming cut 4 bases from V and 5 bases from J; bases unmatched to any gene: 7. The CDR3 nucleotides are TGCGCCAGCAGCCCGATGACTAGCGGGGGGGCTGAGACCCAGTACTTC. Protein: CASSPMTSGGAETQYF.

The chain employs TRBV6-2 or TRBV6-3 and TRBJ2-7, with 9 bases aligning to TRBD1. This CDR3 region has 14 residues. Germline V gene lookup returns CDR1 MNHEY and CDR2 SVGEGT. With 4 bases clipped from V and 3 bases from J, the junction kept 4 bases outside the gene matches. CDR3 in amino acids: CASSLGQGHYEQYF. In DNA, the CDR3 is TGTGCCAGCAGTTTGGGACAGGGTCACTACGAGCAGTACTTC.

This chain connects TRBV7-9 to TRBJ2-3; a weak D match, TRBD1 (5 bases). The CDR3 contains 14 residues. The V end was cut by 2 bases, the J end by 0 bases, with 6 bases between. Germline values: CDR1 SEHNR, CDR2 FQNEAQ (reference sequence). DNA for the CDR3: TGTGCCAGCAGCTTACGACAGAGCACAGATACGCAGTATTTT. This codes for CASSLRQSTDTQYF.

DNA of the CDR3: TGTGCCAGCAGCTTAGTAGGTTGGAACACTGAAGCTTTCTTT. It specifies CASSLVGWNTEAFF. The chain is built from TRBV11-2 and TRBJ1-1, with D hard to call. Germline V gene sequence: CDR1 SGHAT, CDR2 FQNNGV. The V gene lost 1 base and the J gene lost 1 base, with 7 bases spanning the gap. The CDR3 extends over 14 amino acids.

The chain is built from TRBV27 and TRBJ2-1; the match to TRBD2 covers 11 bases. With 0 bases clipped from V and 7 bases from J, the junction kept 11 bases outside the gene matches. The germline CDR1 and CDR2 sequences are MNHEY and SMNVEV (reference sequence). This CDR3 is 18 amino acids long. CDR3 loop: CASSLSIVSGRAGNEQFF. CDR3 DNA sequence: TGTGCCAGCAGTTTATCAATAGTTAGCGGGAGGGCCGGGAATGAGCAGTTCTTC.

In nucleotides, the CDR3 is TGTGCCAGCAGGGACAGGGTACACGAGCAGTACTTC. Protein product: CASRDRVHEQYF. V and J are TRBV6-2 or TRBV6-3 and TRBJ2-7; 8 bases line up with TRBD1. The length of the CDR3 is 12 residues. Trimming took 6 bases from V and 5 from J; bases not matched to a gene: 3. Germline assignment: CDR1 MNHEY and CDR2 SVGEGT.

The rearrangement uses TRBV24-1 and TRBJ2-3, with D hard to call. This CDR3 is built from 12 residues. Trimming pared 9 bases from V and 1 base from J, leaving 7 bases between. CDR1 is KGHDR, CDR2 SFDVKD, per germline. Here the CDR3 reads CATGQGTDTQYF. As DNA, the CDR3 is TGTGCCACCGGGCAGGGCACAGATACGCAGTATTTT.

V gene TRBV27 combines with J gene TRBJ2-7; perhaps TRBD1 as D (6 bases). The CDR3 sequence is 13 residues long. Germline V lookup: CDR1 MNHEY, CDR2 SMNVEV (reference sequence). V lost 8 bases and J 4 bases, leaving 15 bases between the germline ends. CDR3 sequence: CASGRQVGYEQYF. The DNA of the CDR3 is TGTGCCAGCGGTAGACAGGTGGGGTACGAGCAGTACTTC.

The J gene is TRBJ2-3, the V gene TRBV7-9; 9 bases are shared with TRBD1. CDR1 and CDR2 (germline): SEHNR, FQNEAQ (reference sequence). V shed 3 bases and J 2 bases; nucleotides not matched to a gene: 3. The CDR3 length is 15 residues. CDR3 sequence: CASSLGQGITDTQYF. In DNA, the CDR3 is TGTGCCAGCAGCTTGGGACAGGGCATCACAGATACGCAGTATTTT.

The CDR3 DNA sequence: TGTGCCAGCAGCTTACTTGGACAGGGACACACTGAAGCTTTCTTT. Residues: CASSLLGQGHTEAFF. J is TRBJ1-1 and V is TRBV7-9; 8 positions agree with TRBD1. Germline CDR1 reads SEHNR; CDR2 reads FQNEAQ (reference sequence). The CDR3 length is 15 residues. V dropped 2 bases and J dropped 3; count of bases not matched to a gene: 5.

In its sample, this clonotype was seen a few times. CDR3 bases: TGCAGTGCTAGAGCTCCCAGGGGCTACGATCAGCCCCAGCATTTT. Protein product: CSARAPRGYDQPQHF. This chain uses TRBV20-1 with TRBJ1-5, with a weak D call TRBD1 (6 bases). CDR3 length: 15 residues. Deletions cut 1 base from V and 5 bases from J, with 15 bases between. From germline, CDR1 is DFQATT and CDR2 SNEGSKA (reference sequence).